The TCR beta chain described here comes from a study of cytomegalovirus exposure and HLA in healthy donors. Both 60 Vbeta primers and 13 Jbeta primers went into the PCR. Sequencing was performed with immunoSEQ multiplex PCR; in TCRdb, only in-frame clones are kept and a portion is missing. The sample data list under 200,000 clones. The V and J ends lost 4 bases and 1 base respectively, with 10 bases between them. The CDR3 has 14 residues. Germline loops: CDR1 LGHNA, CDR2 YNFKEQ. The TCR sequence derives from a woman aged 18 to 35 in good health and CMV-seropositive. The V gene is TRBV4-2, the J gene TRBJ1-2; D not certain. The specimen sequenced was PBMCs. This CDR3 reads CASSPLQSNYGYTF. Written as DNA, the CDR3 is TGTGCCAGCAGCCCTTTACAGAGTAACTATGGCTACACCTTC.